The subject of this entry is one TCR beta chain. Its antigen is still unknown. The entry originates in a study of CXCR3-negative and CXCR3-positive naive CD8 T cells (dated by TCRdb to the late 2010s). For context, the study as a whole: In total, roughly 130 million TRB reads were obtained, corresponding to roughly 1.5 +/- 0.3 million reads per library. Diversity and physicochemical repertoire analyses covered 10 to 11 donors pooled from two independent experiments. For the TRBV-TRBJ cluster analysis, the naive subsets came from about five donors, while the memory cells came from 3 donors.

The investigation overall reported the following: Compared with CXCR3-negative naive cells, CXCR3-positive naive cells had TRB CDR3s with higher hydrophobicity (lower Kidera factor 4), lower energy, and higher strength and volume indices. Naive CXCR3-negative and CXCR3-positive cells from the same donor showed similar TRBV-TRBJ usage, whereas memory cells showed distinct patterns. Both naive subsets had comparably high repertoire diversity, while memory CD8+ T cells had much lower repertoire diversity. Surface CD5, linked to self-reactivity in mice, was comparable between naive subsets; TCR interaction strength was therefore also inferred from TRB CDR3 physicochemical properties. Freshly isolated PBMCs were used for most assays because CXCR3 expression partially decreased after cryopreservation.

The run used a NextSeq 550. The Human TCR Profiling Kit (MiLaboratory) was used to prepare UMI-labeled 5' RACE TRB cDNA libraries. The full amount of extracted RNA was used for cDNA synthesis, and the full amount of resulting cDNA was used for PCR amplification. The libraries were made side by side, with each library going through the same number of PCR cycles. The authors' analysis ran thus. MIGEC and MiXCR extracted about 48,000 +/- 9,800 unique UMI-labeled TRB cDNA molecules per library, requiring at least two reads per UMI. On average, around 40,000 +/- 10,000 functional in-frame TRB CDR3 nucleotide clonotypes lacking stop codons were found per library. After each sample was downsampled to 5000 UMI-labeled TRB molecules, VDJtools was used to calculate diversity metrics such as normalized Shannon-Wiener and Chao1. For the central five CDR3 residues, VDJtools calculated physicochemical properties weighted by clonotype size, namely interaction energy, strength, volume and Kidera factor 4. Following reprocessing of the reads by TCRdb, the data hold one row per CDR3 protein sequence and no DNA is available. TCRdb, not the original authors, processed these V and J calls. The sample table includes under 150,000 distinct CDR3 sequences. The top ten constitute about 0.28% of the sample.

Each CD8+ T cell subset was flow-sorted in triplicate, with roughly 310,000 cells per subset placed directly into RLT lysis buffer. Naive CD8+ T cells were defined stringently as CD45RO-CCR7+CD27+CD95- to exclude memory contaminants. Peripheral blood mononuclear cells were isolated from buffy coats by standard density gradient centrifugation. A FACSAria III was used to flow-sort naive CD8+ T cells into CXCR3-negative and CXCR3-positive populations. Total RNA was extracted from sorted cells using an RNeasy Mini Kit. The germline V gene (reference sequence) yields SGHKS for CDR1 and YYEKEE for CDR2. The CDR3 holds 11 amino acids from the cysteine to the phenylalanine. No DNA was logged.

The specimen was naive CXCR3+ CD8+ T cells from blood. The sample's cell subset or site label, in plain terms: CD45RO-CCR7+CD27+CD95- naive CD8+ T cells expressing CXCR3 (TNR3+). The TCR sequence derives from a human donor in good health. Some clones in this sample may be carry-over from other donors' samples. The rearranged chain carries TRBV5-5 and TRBJ2-5. The CDR3 region has the sequence CASSLGWTQYF.